Shown below are 5 T cell receptor beta chains from a single sample sequenced in a study of shared clonotypes between healthy human individuals. Sequenced by immunoSEQ multiplex PCR; TCRdb stores in-frame clones only, minus some. This sample has about 1.1 million clones; roughly 77% occur once, and the top ten carry roughly 0.82%. The sample taken for sequencing was memory CD4+ T cells from PBMCs. Subset described: CD45RA-negative fraction. These TCRs come from a young man in good health. Some clones in this sample may be carry-over from other donors' samples.

This clone showed up just once. The chain has TRBV28 and TRBJ2-2, with a weak D call TRBD1 (5 bases). Germline V gene lookup returns CDR1 MDHEN and CDR2 SYDVKM. There are 15 residues in the CDR3. V lost 8 bases, J lost 0 bases, and 13 bases lay in between. Written as DNA, the CDR3 is TGTGCCAGCCGCAGGGCAGGGACGAACACCGGGGAGCTGTTTTTT. Its protein is CASRRAGTNTGELFF.

This clone was counted once. This chain uses TRBV28 with TRBJ2-1, with D possibly being TRBD2 (6 bases). V was clipped by 3 bases and J by 1 base, with 13 bases between them. This CDR3 contains 16 residues. Looked up from germline, CDR1 is MDHEN and CDR2 is SYDVKM. CDR3 sequence reads: CASSFPAGSSYNEQFF. The CDR3 DNA is TGTGCCAGCAGTTTTCCGGCGGGGTCATCCTACAATGAGCAGTTCTTC.

The chain combines TRBV5-1 with TRBJ2-2; tentatively, D is TRBD1 (6 bases). The V gene lost 4 bases and the J gene lost 6 bases, with 7 bases spanning the gap. The CDR3 sequence is 12 residues long. Germline assignment: CDR1 SGHRS and CDR2 YFSETQ. The CDR3 DNA follows: TGCGCCAGCAGCAGGGGGTCCGGGGAGCTGTTTTTT. Translated, it gives CASSRGSGELFF.

This clone showed up just once. Other nucleotide sequences in the sample specify the same CDR3. The rearrangement joins TRBV6-1 to TRBJ1-2; D unresolved. The ends were cut back, 3 bases at V and 5 bases at J, with 7 bases in the middle. Germline CDR1 reads MNHNS; CDR2 reads SASEGT. CDR3 length equals 12 residues. In nucleotides, the CDR3 is TGTGCCAGCAGTGAGCGATCTTATGGCTACACCTTC. It specifies CASSERSYGYTF.

V usage is TRBV7-9 and J usage is TRBJ1-3, with D hard to call. This CDR3 comprises 10 residues. Germline-derived CDR1 and CDR2 are SEHNR and FQNEAQ (reference sequence). V was trimmed by 4 bases and J by 6 bases, leaving 1 base between them. The CDR3 sequence: CASSSNTIYF. The CDR3 DNA is TGTGCCAGCAGCTCAAACACCATATATTTT.